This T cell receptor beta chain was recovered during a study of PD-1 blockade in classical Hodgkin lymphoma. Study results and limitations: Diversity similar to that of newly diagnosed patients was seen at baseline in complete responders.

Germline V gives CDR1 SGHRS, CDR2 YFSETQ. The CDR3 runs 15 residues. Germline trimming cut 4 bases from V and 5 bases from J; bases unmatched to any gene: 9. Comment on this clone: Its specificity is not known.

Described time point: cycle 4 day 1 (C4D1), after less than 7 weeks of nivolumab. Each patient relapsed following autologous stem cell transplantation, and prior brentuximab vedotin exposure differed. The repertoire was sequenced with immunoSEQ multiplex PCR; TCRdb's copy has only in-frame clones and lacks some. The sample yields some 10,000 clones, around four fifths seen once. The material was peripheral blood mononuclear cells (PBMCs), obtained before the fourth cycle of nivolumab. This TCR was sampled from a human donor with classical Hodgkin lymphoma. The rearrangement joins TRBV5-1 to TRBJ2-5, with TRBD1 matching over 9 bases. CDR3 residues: CASSRGQGGGETQYF. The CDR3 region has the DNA TGCGCCAGCAGCCGGGGACAGGGAGGCGGCGAGACCCAGTACTTC. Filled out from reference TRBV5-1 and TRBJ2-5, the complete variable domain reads KAGVTQTPRYLIKTRGQQVTLSCSPISGHRSVSWYQQTPGQGLQFLFEYFSETQRNKGNFPGRFSGRQFSNSRSEMNVSTLELGDSALYLCASSRGQGGGETQYFGPGTRLLVL.